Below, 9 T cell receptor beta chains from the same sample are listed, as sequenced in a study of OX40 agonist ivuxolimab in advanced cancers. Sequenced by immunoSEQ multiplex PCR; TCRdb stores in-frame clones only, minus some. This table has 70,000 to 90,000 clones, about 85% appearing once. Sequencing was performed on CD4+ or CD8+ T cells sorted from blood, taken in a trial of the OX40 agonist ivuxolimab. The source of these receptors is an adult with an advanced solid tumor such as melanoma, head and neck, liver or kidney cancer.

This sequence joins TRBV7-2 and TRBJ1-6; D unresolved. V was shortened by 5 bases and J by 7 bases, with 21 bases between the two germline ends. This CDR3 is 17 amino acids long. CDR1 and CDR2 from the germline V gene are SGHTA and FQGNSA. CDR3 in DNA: TGTGCCAGCAGCCCTGGGCGGTCTCTCGGAGCGAATTCACCCCTCCACTTT. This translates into CASSPGRSLGANSPLHF.

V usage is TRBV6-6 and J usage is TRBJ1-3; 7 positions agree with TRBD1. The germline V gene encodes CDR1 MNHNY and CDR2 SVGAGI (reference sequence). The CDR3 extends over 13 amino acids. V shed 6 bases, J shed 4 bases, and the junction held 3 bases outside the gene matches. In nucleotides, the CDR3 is TGTGCCAGCAGCGGGACAGTCGGAAACACCATATATTTT. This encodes CASSGTVGNTIYF.

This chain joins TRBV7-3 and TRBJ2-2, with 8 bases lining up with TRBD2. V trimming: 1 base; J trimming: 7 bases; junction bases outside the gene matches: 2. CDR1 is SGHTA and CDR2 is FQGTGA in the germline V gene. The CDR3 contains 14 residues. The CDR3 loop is CASSLSLAGGELFF. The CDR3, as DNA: TGTGCCAGCAGCTTAAGTCTAGCGGGCGGGGAGCTGTTTTTT.

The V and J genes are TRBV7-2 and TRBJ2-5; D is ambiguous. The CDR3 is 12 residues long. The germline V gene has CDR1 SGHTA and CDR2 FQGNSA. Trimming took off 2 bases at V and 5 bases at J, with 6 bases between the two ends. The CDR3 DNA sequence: TGTGCCAGCAGCTTATTGAAGGAGACCCAGTACTTC. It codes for CASSLLKETQYF.

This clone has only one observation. CDR3 residues: CASSPTQKRGAGANVLTF. CDR3 nucleotides: TGTGCCAGCTCACCAACTCAGAAAAGGGGTGCTGGGGCCAACGTCCTGACTTTC. The J gene is TRBJ2-6, the V gene TRBV18; the D gene is possibly TRBD1 (5 bases). CDR3 length equals 18 residues. V was pared by 2 bases and J by 2 bases, with 16 bases between. CDR1 and CDR2 from the germline V gene are KGHSH and LQKENI.

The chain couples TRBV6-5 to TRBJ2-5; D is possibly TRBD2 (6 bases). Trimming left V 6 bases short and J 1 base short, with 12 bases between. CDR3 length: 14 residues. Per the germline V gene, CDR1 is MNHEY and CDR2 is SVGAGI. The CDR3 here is CASRPGTLQETQYF. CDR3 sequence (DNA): TGTGCCAGCAGACCAGGGACTCTCCAAGAGACCCAGTACTTC.

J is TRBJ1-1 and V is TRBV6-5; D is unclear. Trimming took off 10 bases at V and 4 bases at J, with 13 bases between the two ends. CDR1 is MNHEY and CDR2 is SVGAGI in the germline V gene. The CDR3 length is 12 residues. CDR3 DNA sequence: TGTGCCACCCGAATAAGAAGCACTGAAGCTTTCTTT. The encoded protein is CATRIRSTEAFF.

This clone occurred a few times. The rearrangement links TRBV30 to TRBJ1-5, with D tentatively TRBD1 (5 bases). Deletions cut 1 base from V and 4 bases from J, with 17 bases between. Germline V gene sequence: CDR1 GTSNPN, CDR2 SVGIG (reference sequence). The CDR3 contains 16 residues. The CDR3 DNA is TGTGCCTGGAGTGATTCGAGGGGTGGGCAGAATCAGCCCCAGCATTTT. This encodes CAWSDSRGGQNQPQHF. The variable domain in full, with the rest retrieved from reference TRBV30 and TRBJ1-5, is SQTIHQWPATLVQPVGSPLSLECTVEGTSNPNLYWYRQAAGRGLQLLFYSVGIGQISSEVPQNLSASRPQDRQFILSSKKLLLSDSGFYLCAWSDSRGGQNQPQHFGDGTRLSIL.

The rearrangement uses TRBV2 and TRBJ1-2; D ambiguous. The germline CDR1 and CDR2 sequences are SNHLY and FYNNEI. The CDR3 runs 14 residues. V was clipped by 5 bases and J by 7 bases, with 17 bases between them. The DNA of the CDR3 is TGTGCCAGCAGTCCACAAGTTGTAAAGGGTGGCTACACCTTC. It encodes CASSPQVVKGGYTF.